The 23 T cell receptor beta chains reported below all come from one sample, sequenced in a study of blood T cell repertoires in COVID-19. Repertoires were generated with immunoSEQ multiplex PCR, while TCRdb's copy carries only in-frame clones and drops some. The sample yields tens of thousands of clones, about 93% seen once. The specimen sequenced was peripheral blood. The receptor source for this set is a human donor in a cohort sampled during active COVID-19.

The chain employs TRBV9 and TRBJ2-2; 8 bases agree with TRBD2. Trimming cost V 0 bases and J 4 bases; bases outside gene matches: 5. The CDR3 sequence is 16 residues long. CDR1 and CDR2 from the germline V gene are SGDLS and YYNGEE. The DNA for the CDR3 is TGTGCCAGCAGCGTAGAAGCGGGGGAGTCCACCGGGGAGCTGTTTTTT. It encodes CASSVEAGESTGELFF.

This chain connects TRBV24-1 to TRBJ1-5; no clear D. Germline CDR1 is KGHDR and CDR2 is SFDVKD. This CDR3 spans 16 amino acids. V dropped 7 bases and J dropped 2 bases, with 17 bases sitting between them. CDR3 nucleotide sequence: TGTGCCACCAGCCGGACTCTCCTCGAGGGCAATCAGCCCCAGCATTTT. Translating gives CATSRTLLEGNQPQHF.

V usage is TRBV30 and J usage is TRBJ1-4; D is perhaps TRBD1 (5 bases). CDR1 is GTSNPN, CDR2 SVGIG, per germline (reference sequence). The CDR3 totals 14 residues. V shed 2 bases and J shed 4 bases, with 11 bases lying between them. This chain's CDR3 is CAWSTGLNNEKLFF. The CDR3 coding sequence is TGTGCCTGGAGTACGGGACTGAATAATGAAAAACTGTTTTTT.

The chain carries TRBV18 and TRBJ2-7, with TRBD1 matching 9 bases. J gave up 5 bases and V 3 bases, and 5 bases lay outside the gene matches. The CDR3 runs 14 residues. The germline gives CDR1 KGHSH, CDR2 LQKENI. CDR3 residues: CASSPRQGVDEQYF. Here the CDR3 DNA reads TGTGCCAGCTCACCCCGACAGGGGGTCGACGAGCAGTACTTC.

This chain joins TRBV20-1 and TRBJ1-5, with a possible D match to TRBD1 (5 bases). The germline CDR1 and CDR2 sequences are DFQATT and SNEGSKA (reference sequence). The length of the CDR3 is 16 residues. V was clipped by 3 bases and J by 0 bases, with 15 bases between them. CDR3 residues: CSASFDSLYSNQPQHF. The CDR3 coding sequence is TGCAGTGCTAGTTTTGACAGCCTCTATAGCAATCAGCCCCAGCATTTT.

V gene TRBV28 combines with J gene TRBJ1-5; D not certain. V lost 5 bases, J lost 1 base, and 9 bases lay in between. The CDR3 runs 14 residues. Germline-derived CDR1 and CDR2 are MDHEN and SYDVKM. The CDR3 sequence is CASSLTLSNQPQHF. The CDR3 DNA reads TGTGCCAGCAGTCTCACCCTAAGCAATCAGCCCCAGCATTTT. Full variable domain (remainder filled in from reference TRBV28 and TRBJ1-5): DVKVTQSSRYLVKRTGEKVFLECVQDMDHENMFWYRQDPGLGLRLIYFSYDVKMKEKGDIPEGYSVSREKKERFSLILESASTNQTSMYLCASSLTLSNQPQHFGDGTRLSIL.

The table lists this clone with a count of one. CDR3 in DNA: TGCGCCAGCAGCTTCCCAGGTGCAGGCTACGAGCAGTACTTC. Translated, it gives CASSFPGAGYEQYF. The rearrangement uses TRBV5-1 and TRBJ2-7; D ambiguous. The CDR3 sequence is 14 residues long. Germline V gives CDR1 SGHRS, CDR2 YFSETQ. Trimming left V 2 bases short and J 3 bases short, with 12 bases between.

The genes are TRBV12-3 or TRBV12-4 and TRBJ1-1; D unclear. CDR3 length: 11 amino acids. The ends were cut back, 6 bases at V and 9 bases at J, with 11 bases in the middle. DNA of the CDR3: TGTGCCAGCAGCGTAACAGTTAAAGCTTTCTTT. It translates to CASSVTVKAFF.

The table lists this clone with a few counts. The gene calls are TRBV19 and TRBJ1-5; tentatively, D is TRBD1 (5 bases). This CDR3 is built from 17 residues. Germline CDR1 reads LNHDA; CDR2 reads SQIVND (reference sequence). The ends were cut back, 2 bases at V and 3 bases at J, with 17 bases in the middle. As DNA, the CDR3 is TGTGCCAGTAGTATACTCGGGACTGAGGCCTTCAATCAGCCCCAGCATTTT. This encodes CASSILGTEAFNQPQHF.

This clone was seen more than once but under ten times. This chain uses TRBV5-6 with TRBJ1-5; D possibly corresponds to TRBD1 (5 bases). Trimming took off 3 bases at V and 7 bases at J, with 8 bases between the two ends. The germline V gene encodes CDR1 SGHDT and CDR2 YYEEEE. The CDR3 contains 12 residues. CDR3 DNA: TGTGCCAGCAGCTCGGGGGTGCAGCCCCAGCATTTT. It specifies CASSSGVQPQHF.

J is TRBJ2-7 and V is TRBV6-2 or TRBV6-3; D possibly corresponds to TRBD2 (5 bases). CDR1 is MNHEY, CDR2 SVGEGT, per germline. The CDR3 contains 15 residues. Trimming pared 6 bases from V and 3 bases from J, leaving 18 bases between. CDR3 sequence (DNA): TGTGCCAGCAGCCCCCCGGGATCACCAGACTACGAGCAGTACTTC. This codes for CASSPPGSPDYEQYF.

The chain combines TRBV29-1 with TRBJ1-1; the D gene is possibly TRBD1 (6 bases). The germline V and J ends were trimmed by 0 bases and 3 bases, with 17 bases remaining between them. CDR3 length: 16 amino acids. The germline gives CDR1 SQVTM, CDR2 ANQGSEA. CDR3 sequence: CSVEDPPDRLDTEAFF. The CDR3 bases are TGCAGCGTTGAAGATCCCCCCGACAGGCTAGACACTGAAGCTTTCTTT.

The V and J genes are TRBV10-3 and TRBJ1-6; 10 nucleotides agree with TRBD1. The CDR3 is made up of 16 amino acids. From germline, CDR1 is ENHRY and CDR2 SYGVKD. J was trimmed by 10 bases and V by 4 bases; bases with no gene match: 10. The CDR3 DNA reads TGTGCCATCAGTGGTTTGGGACAGGGGTTAGGATCACCCCTCCACTTT. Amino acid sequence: CAISGLGQGLGSPLHF.

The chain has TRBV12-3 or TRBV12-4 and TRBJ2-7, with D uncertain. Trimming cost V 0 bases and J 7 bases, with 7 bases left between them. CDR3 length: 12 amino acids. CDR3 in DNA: TGTGCCAGCAGTTTAGCTCCCGGGGAGCAGTACTTC. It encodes CASSLAPGEQYF.

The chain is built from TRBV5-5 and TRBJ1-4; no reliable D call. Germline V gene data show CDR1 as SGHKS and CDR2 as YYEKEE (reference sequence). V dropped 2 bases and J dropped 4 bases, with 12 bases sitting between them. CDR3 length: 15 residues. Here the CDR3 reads CASSFVSGDNEKLFF. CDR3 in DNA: TGTGCCAGCAGCTTTGTATCCGGGGATAATGAAAAACTGTTTTTT.

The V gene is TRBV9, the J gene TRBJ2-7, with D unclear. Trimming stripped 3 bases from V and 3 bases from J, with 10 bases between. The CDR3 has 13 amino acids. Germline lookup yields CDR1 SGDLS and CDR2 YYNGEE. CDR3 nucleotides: TGTGCCAGCAGCGCACCAGGATTCTACGAGCAGTACTTC. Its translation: CASSAPGFYEQYF.

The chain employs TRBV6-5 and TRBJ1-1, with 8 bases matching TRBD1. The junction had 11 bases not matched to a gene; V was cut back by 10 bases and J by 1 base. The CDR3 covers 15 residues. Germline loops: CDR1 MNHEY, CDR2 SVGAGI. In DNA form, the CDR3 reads TGTGCCACGGATCCCGGGACAGGTCAGAACACTGAAGCTTTCTTT. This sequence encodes CATDPGTGQNTEAFF.

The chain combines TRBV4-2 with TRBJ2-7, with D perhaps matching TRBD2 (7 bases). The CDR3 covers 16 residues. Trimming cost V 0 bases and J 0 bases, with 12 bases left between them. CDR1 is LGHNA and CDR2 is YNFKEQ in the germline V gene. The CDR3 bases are TGTGCCAGCAGCCAAGATGGGGGGGCCTTCTCCTACGAGCAGTACTTC. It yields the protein CASSQDGGAFSYEQYF.

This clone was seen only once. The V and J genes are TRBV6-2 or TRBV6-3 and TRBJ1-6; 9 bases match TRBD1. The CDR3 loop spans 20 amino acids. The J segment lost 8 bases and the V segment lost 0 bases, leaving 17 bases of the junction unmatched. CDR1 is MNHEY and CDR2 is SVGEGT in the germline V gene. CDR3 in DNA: TGTGCCAGCAGTTACTCTCCCCTCGGACAGGGGTTGAAGGAAGATTCACCCCTCCACTTT. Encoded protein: CASSYSPLGQGLKEDSPLHF.

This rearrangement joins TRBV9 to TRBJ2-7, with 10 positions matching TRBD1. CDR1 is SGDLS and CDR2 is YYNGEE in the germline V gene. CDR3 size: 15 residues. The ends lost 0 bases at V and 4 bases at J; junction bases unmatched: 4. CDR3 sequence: CASSVGGQGTYEQYF. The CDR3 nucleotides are TGTGCCAGCAGCGTAGGGGGACAGGGGACGTACGAGCAGTACTTC.

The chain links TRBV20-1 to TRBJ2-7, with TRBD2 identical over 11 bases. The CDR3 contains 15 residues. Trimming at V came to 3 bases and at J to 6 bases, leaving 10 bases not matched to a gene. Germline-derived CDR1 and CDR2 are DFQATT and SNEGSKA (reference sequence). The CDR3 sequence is CSASATSGTSGEQYF. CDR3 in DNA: TGCAGTGCTAGTGCCACGTCCGGGACTAGCGGCGAGCAGTACTTC.

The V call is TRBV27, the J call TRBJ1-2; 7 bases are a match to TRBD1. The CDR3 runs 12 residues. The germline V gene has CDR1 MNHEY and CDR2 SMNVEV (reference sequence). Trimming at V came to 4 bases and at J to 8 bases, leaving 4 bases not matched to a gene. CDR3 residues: CASSSGGGGYTF. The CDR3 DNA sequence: TGTGCCAGCAGTTCAGGGGGTGGCGGCTACACCTTC.

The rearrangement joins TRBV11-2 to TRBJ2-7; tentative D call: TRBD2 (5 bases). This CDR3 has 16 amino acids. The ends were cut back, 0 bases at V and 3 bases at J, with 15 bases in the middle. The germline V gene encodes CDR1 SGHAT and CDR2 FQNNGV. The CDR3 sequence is CASSLDRNGVYYEQYF. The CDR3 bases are TGTGCCAGCAGCTTAGATCGGAACGGGGTATACTACGAGCAGTACTTC. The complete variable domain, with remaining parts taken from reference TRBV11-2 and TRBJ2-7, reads EAGVAQSPRYKIIEKRQSVAFWCNPISGHATLYWYQQILGQGPKLLIQFQNNGVVDDSQLPKDRFSAERLKGVDSTLKIQPAKLEDSAVYLCASSLDRNGVYYEQYFGPGTRLTVT.